A selection of T cell receptor beta chains follows, all from one sample in a study of cytomegalovirus exposure and HLA in healthy donors. Method: immunoSEQ multiplex PCR; TCRdb's copy keeps in-frame clones and lacks some. The table records 150,000 to 200,000 clones, roughly 90% of them present only once. Sequencing input: PBMCs. The receptors derive from a young man in good health and CMV-seropositive. CDR3s include the opening cysteine and the closing phenylalanine or tryptophan. D genes are given only for firm matches. Not every row has a clone size; where given, it reads once, few, many or a size class.

>NA|TRBV23-1|NA|TRBJ2-5|16
CASSHKFGRGQETQYF
TGCGCCAGCAGTCATAAGTTCGGGAGAGGCCAAGAGACCCAGTACTTC
>TRBD2|TRBV19|NA|TRBJ2-7|11
CASSIGGAVYF
TGTGCCAGTAGCATCGGGGGGGCGGTGTACTTC
>TRBD1|TRBV29-1|NA|TRBJ2-1|14
CSGATGGAGNEQFF
TGCAGCGGGGCGACAGGGGGCGCGGGAAATGAGCAGTTCTTC
>NA|TRBV27|NA|TRBJ2-7|15
CASTSYLAGGRVQYF
TGTGCCAGCACCTCATATCTGGCTGGTGGGCGGGTGCAGTACTTC
>TRBD1|TRBV9|NA|TRBJ1-1|14
CASSGDRSLGPAFF
TGTGCCAGCAGTGGGGACAGGTCGTTGGGTCCGGCTTTCTTT
>NA|TRBV29-1|NA|TRBJ2-7|13
CSVRLVNGYEQYF
TGCAGCGTTCGGCTAGTGAACGGATACGAGCAGTACTTC
>NA|TRBV19|NA|TRBJ2-7|13
CASSQEVYYEQYF
TGTGCCAGTAGTCAGGAAGTATACTACGAGCAGTACTTC
>TRBD2|TRBV5-4|NA|TRBJ2-2|16
CASSLDPGGRTGELFF
TGTGCCAGCAGCTTGGATCCGGGAGGTCGCACCGGGGAGCTGTTTTTT
>NA|TRBV14|NA|TRBJ1-1|14
CASSHERAGQFAFF
TGTGCCAGCAGCCACGAGCGGGCAGGGCAGTTCGCTTTCTTT
>NA|TRBV10-2|once|TRBJ2-2|14
CASSGTGPTGELFF
TGCGCCAGCAGTGGTACAGGGCCCACCGGGGAGCTGTTTTTT
>NA|TRBV30|NA|TRBJ1-5|14
CAWSWQGGNQPQHF
TGTGCCTGGAGTTGGCAGGGTGGGAATCAGCCCCAGCATTTT
>NA|TRBV6-1|NA|TRBJ1-4|13
CASSRERVEKLFF
TGTGCCAGCAGCCGCGAACGGGTTGAAAAACTGTTTTTT
>NA|TRBV5-6|few|TRBJ2-1|12
CASSKTANEQFF
TGTGCCAGCAGCAAGACTGCAAATGAGCAGTTCTTC
>TRBD1|TRBV4-1|NA|TRBJ1-2|13
CASSQTGVDGYTF
TGCGCCAGCAGCCAAACAGGGGTCGATGGCTACACCTTC
>TRBD1|TRBV5-1|NA|TRBJ1-2|14
CASSLGQEHLGYTF
TGCGCCAGCAGCTTAGGACAGGAACATCTGGGCTACACCTTC
>NA|TRBV2|NA|TRBJ1-5|15
CASSEWQGQGQPQHF
TGTGCCAGCAGTGAATGGCAGGGGCAAGGTCAGCCCCAGCATTTT